Listed below are T cell receptor beta chains from one sample, sequenced in a study of regulatory T cells in long-lasting Graves disease. TCRdb redid the calling of the multiplex PCR reads with MiXCR, one entry per CDR3 protein. Of roughly 420,000 distinct CDR3 sequences in the sample, over 15% were seen once. In addition, the sample was reused for a study of T cells in Graves' hyperthyroidism and ophthalmopathy.

This specimen consisted of peripheral blood mononuclear cells (PBMCs), obtained at new diagnosis, from a patient treated with antithyroid drugs. Receptors originate from a woman younger than 35 with Graves disease. The conserved cysteine and the conserved F or W are not part of the CDR3 here. Not every row has a clone size; where given, it reads once, few, many or a size class.

abundance: many
v_gene: TRBV20-1
CDR3aa: SARDPLAGADTQY

abundance: many
v_gene: TRBV30
CDR3aa: AWSVFLRNTEAF

abundance: few
v_gene: TRBV12-3/TRBV12-4
CDR3aa: ASSFLQGPGANVLT

abundance: -
v_gene: TRBV5-1
CDR3aa: ASRREYFQETQY

abundance: few
v_gene: TRBV24-1
CDR3aa: ATSDSWGDVYSNQPQH

abundance: -
v_gene: TRBV20-1
CDR3aa: SAERDSLRLGGQF

abundance: -
v_gene: TRBV19
CDR3aa: ASNEEGPGEQF

abundance: many
v_gene: TRBV7-9
CDR3aa: ASGDRGDHGTEAF

abundance: -
v_gene: TRBV24-1
CDR3aa: ATRGAGSNTGELF

abundance: few
v_gene: TRBV7-9
CDR3aa: ASSSRALAFDTIY

abundance: many
v_gene: TRBV20-1
CDR3aa: SAIRTSGLVQETQY

abundance: many
v_gene: TRBV28
CDR3aa: ASSSQVIEGGSTDTQY

abundance: many
v_gene: TRBV7-2
CDR3aa: ASSLVGTGSTEF

abundance: many
v_gene: TRBV15
CDR3aa: ATSRPRGGENRYEQF

abundance: many
v_gene: TRBV28
CDR3aa: ASRNPGQGRVTEAF

abundance: -
v_gene: TRBV18
CDR3aa: ASSEGQAVNTEAF

abundance: -
v_gene: TRBV6-1
CDR3aa: ASRANLGLAGTSYEQY

abundance: many
v_gene: TRBV9
CDR3aa: ASSSSPGEQF

abundance: many
v_gene: TRBV7-3
CDR3aa: ASSKTGGRSYNEQF

abundance: few
v_gene: TRBV6-1
CDR3aa: ASSQSNSNQPQH

abundance: many
v_gene: TRBV12-3/TRBV12-4
CDR3aa: ASSSDGQGVDEQF

abundance: many
v_gene: TRBV11-2
CDR3aa: ASSLWQGNTGELF

abundance: many
v_gene: TRBV28
CDR3aa: ASSLTHRGRAGELF

abundance: many
v_gene: TRBV6-2/TRBV6-3
CDR3aa: ASTSRQETQY

abundance: -
v_gene: TRBV5-5
CDR3aa: ASSFRLAQNNEQF

abundance: few
v_gene: TRBV7-2
CDR3aa: ASSLARDPYNEQF

abundance: -
v_gene: TRBV27
CDR3aa: ASSKTGSYEQY

abundance: many
v_gene: TRBV27
CDR3aa: ASSWARGSSEQY

abundance: many
v_gene: TRBV6-1
CDR3aa: ASSTRDTRNMASGSVITGELF

abundance: many
v_gene: TRBV7-6
CDR3aa: ASSLGSRPYNEQF

abundance: -
v_gene: TRBV9
CDR3aa: ATASPGVDYGYT

abundance: -
v_gene: TRBV10-2
CDR3aa: ASRTSSGNTIY

abundance: -
v_gene: TRBV29-1
CDR3aa: SVGRRGDSYEQY

abundance: many
v_gene: TRBV6-2/TRBV6-3
CDR3aa: ASTFSGTPHYGYT

abundance: many
v_gene: TRBV2
CDR3aa: ATTGGDQPQH

abundance: -
v_gene: TRBV19
CDR3aa: ASTTGIKNIQY

abundance: -
v_gene: TRBV20-1
CDR3aa: SAWITYEQY

abundance: -
v_gene: TRBV9
CDR3aa: ASSPQPEPYNEQF

abundance: many
v_gene: TRBV11-2
CDR3aa: ASSSPTGSTDTQY

abundance: many
v_gene: TRBV11-2
CDR3aa: ASSSLAVRANEQF

abundance: few
v_gene: TRBV11-3
CDR3aa: ASSLATREAF

abundance: many
v_gene: TRBV5-1
CDR3aa: ASSLGSSGSNTGELF

abundance: -
v_gene: TRBV30
CDR3aa: AWSLGDTQY

abundance: many
v_gene: TRBV7-9
CDR3aa: ASSLVGPGFMNTEAF

abundance: -
v_gene: TRBV5-5
CDR3aa: ASSLVAGGGYGYT

abundance: many
v_gene: TRBV27
CDR3aa: ASMRGLNQPQH

abundance: many
v_gene: TRBV7-9
CDR3aa: ASSLAQGAFNEQF

abundance: many
v_gene: TRBV7-9
CDR3aa: ASSAIAGDSYNEQF

abundance: many
v_gene: TRBV30
CDR3aa: AWTPSGRAYNEQF

abundance: many
v_gene: TRBV30
CDR3aa: AWDRGGETQY

abundance: few
v_gene: TRBV20-1
CDR3aa: SVPGEGTDTQY

abundance: many
v_gene: TRBV6-2/TRBV6-3
CDR3aa: ASSFPGRGRYEQY

abundance: few
v_gene: TRBV19
CDR3aa: ASISGLAFSGANVLT

abundance: many
v_gene: TRBV28
CDR3aa: ASSSPGLAGGTQY

abundance: many
v_gene: TRBV27
CDR3aa: ASSLDRQGAWGYT

abundance: many
v_gene: TRBV3-1
CDR3aa: VSSPTRLATYNEQF

abundance: many
v_gene: TRBV11-3
CDR3aa: ASTSGTGGETDTQY

abundance: -
v_gene: TRBV28
CDR3aa: ASTSGLAGDGNIQY